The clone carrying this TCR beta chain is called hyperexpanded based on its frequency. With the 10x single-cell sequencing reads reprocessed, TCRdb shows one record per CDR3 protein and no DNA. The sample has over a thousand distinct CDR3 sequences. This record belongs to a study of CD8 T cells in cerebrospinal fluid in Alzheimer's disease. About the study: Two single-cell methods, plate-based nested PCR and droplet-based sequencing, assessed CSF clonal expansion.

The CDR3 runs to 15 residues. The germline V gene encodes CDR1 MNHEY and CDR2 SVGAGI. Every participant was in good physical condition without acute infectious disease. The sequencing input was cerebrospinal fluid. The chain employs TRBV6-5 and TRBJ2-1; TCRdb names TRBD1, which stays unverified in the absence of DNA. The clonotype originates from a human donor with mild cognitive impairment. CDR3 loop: CASISRGTGVNEQFF.